These 20 T cell receptor beta chains share one sample of origin, sequenced in a study of blood T cell repertoires in COVID-19. Generated by immunoSEQ multiplex PCR, the TCRdb table keeps only in-frame clones and is missing some. The data contain about 34,000 clones, 70% to 80% of them seen just once; the ten biggest clones take up roughly 29%. Input material: peripheral blood. The receptors were gathered from an elderly man with acute or convalescent COVID-19.

This clone appeared a few times. The J gene is TRBJ1-2, the V gene TRBV28; maybe TRBD1 (5 bases). Trimming cost V 2 bases and J 2 bases, with 9 bases left between them. Germline V gene sequence: CDR1 MDHEN, CDR2 SYDVKM. This CDR3 is built from 14 residues. CDR3: CASSLIRGNYGYTF. The CDR3 DNA is TGTGCCAGCAGTTTAATTAGGGGCAACTATGGCTACACCTTC.

Concerning this clone itself: One junction end disagrees with the germline gene, perhaps due to a read error. J is TRBJ2-3 and V is TRBV6-1, with 8 bases fitting TRBD2. Germline loops: CDR1 MNHNS, CDR2 SASEGT. The length of the CDR3 is 16 residues. The CDR3, as DNA: TGTGCCAGCAGGGAAGGTAGCGGGGCCATAGGGGATACGCAGTATTTT. It is translated as CASREGSGAIGDTQYF.

The gene calls are TRBV7-3 and TRBJ2-1; D may be TRBD1 (5 bases). The V and J ends lost 0 bases and 8 bases respectively, with 11 bases between them. The CDR3 is 14 amino acids. Germline V gives CDR1 SGHTA, CDR2 FQGTGA. The CDR3 region is CASSLTSQGYEQFF. DNA for the CDR3: TGTGCCAGCAGCTTAACGTCCCAGGGCTATGAGCAGTTCTTC.

This clone was seen just once. The chain joins TRBV29-1 to TRBJ1-1; TRBD1 aligns across 7 bases. The germline V gene has CDR1 SQVTM and CDR2 ANQGSEA. Unmatched junction bases numbered 5, after V lost 3 bases and J lost 4 bases. This CDR3 region has 13 residues. CDR3 residues: CSVDAGGPTEAFF. CDR3 DNA: TGCAGCGTTGATGCAGGGGGGCCCACTGAAGCTTTCTTT.

V gene TRBV15 combines with J gene TRBJ2-2, with D perhaps TRBD2 (5 bases). Trimming pared 3 bases from V and 1 base from J, leaving 9 bases between. Per germline, CDR1 LNHNV and CDR2 YYDKDF (reference sequence). The CDR3 runs to 15 residues. The CDR3 sequence is CATSSPTRNTGELFF. The CDR3 region has the DNA TGTGCCACCAGCAGTCCAACTAGGAACACCGGGGAGCTGTTTTTT. Full variable domain (missing parts from reference TRBV15 and TRBJ2-2): DAMVIQNPRYQVTQFGKPVTLSCSQTLNHNVMYWYQQKSSQAPKLLFHYYDKDFNNEADTPDNFQSRRPNTSFCFLDIRSPGLGDTAMYLCATSSPTRNTGELFFGEGSRLTVL.

This chain links TRBV5-4 with TRBJ2-1; 7 positions match TRBD1. The trim removed 2 bases at V and 10 bases at J, leaving 12 bases unmatched. The CDR3 consists of 15 residues. In germline, CDR1 is SGHNT, CDR2 YYREEE (reference sequence). The CDR3 nucleotides are TGTGCCAGCAGCTTTGATTTAACAACAGGGGCCGAGCAGTTCTTC. Translating it yields CASSFDLTTGAEQFF.

The chain carries TRBV6-5 and TRBJ1-1; unclear D gene. Germline lookup yields CDR1 MNHEY and CDR2 SVGAGI. The CDR3 covers 13 residues. With 6 bases removed from V and 5 bases from J, the gap between germline ends came to 13 bases. The CDR3 sequence: CASSQLRGTEAFF. The CDR3 DNA follows: TGTGCCAGCAGCCAACTCAGAGGGACTGAAGCTTTCTTT.

As regards this clone: One end of the junction does not line up with germline, which may come from a read error. The chain employs TRBV30 and TRBJ1-6; tentative D call: TRBD1 (6 bases). The CDR3 loop spans 12 amino acids. Germline-derived CDR1 and CDR2 are GTSNPN and SVGIG (reference sequence). The CDR3 loop is CAWTVNNSPLHF. The CDR3, as DNA: TGTGCTTGGACAGTAAATAATTCACCCCTCCACTTT.

Worth noting for this clone: Sequence at one end of the junction differs from germline and may be a read error. The chain carries TRBV30 and TRBJ2-3; no definite D call. The CDR3 extends over 11 amino acids. Per germline, CDR1 GTSNPN and CDR2 SVGIG (reference sequence). In DNA, the CDR3 is TGTGCCTGGGAGGAAGGAGATGCGCAGTATTTT. Protein product: CAWEEGDAQYF.

CDR3: CATSRGNYGYTF. In nucleotides, the CDR3 is TGTGCCACCAGCCGGGGGAACTATGGCTACACCTTC. The genes are TRBV15 and TRBJ1-2; D may be TRBD1 (5 bases). The CDR3 runs 12 residues. V was clipped by 5 bases and J by 2 bases, with 6 bases between them. Germline CDR1 reads LNHNV; CDR2 reads YYDKDF (reference sequence).

The rearrangement links TRBV7-9 to TRBJ2-7; tentatively, D is TRBD1 (6 bases). The CDR3 is made up of 13 amino acids. Germline V lookup: CDR1 SEHNR, CDR2 FQNEAQ (reference sequence). The V gene lost 3 bases and the J gene lost 7 bases, with 13 bases spanning the gap. The CDR3 region is CASSLTPGDEQYF. Written as DNA, the CDR3 is TGTGCCAGCAGCTTGACCCCAGGGGATGAGCAGTACTTC.

V usage is TRBV29-1 and J usage is TRBJ2-2, with 11 bases aligning to TRBD2. Germline V CDR1 and CDR2: SQVTM, ANQGSEA. The CDR3 extends over 17 amino acids. V shed 2 bases, J shed 7 bases, and the junction held 12 bases outside the gene matches. The CDR3 region is CSVESVLSGGDGGELFF. CDR3 sequence (DNA): TGCAGCGTTGAATCGGTCCTTAGCGGGGGGGATGGCGGGGAGCTGTTTTTT.

V is TRBV9 and J is TRBJ1-6, with 7 bases aligning to TRBD1. The germline gives CDR1 SGDLS, CDR2 YYNGEE. Trimming at V came to 0 bases and at J to 8 bases, leaving 5 bases not matched to a gene. The CDR3 has 15 amino acids. The CDR3 protein is CASSVEGRGDSPLHF. DNA of the CDR3: TGTGCCAGCAGCGTAGAGGGCAGGGGGGATTCACCCCTCCACTTT.

CDR3 residues: CASSPGQGVPYEQYF. CDR3 DNA sequence: TGCGCCAGCAGCCCTGGACAGGGGGTTCCCTACGAGCAGTACTTC. The chain uses TRBV5-1 and TRBJ2-7, with TRBD1 matching 10 bases. Germline assignment: CDR1 SGHRS and CDR2 YFSETQ. This CDR3 has 15 residues. After removal of 4 bases from V and 2 bases from J, the junction contained 6 bases not matched to a gene.

This clone was detected only a few times. V usage is TRBV28 and J usage is TRBJ2-1, with 14 nucleotides matching TRBD2. The CDR3 extends over 16 amino acids. The trim removed 3 bases at V and 7 bases at J, leaving 5 bases unmatched. Germline loops: CDR1 MDHEN, CDR2 SYDVKM. The DNA for the CDR3 is TGTGCCAGCAGTTTCATGACTAGCGGGGGGGTGAATGAGCAGTTCTTC. Protein sequence: CASSFMTSGGVNEQFF.

This chain connects TRBV28 to TRBJ1-2, with 10 bases fitting TRBD1. Germline lookup yields CDR1 MDHEN and CDR2 SYDVKM. This CDR3 is built from 17 residues. V shed 2 bases and J 2 bases; nucleotides not matched to a gene: 8. CDR3 sequence: CASSLSYGTGANYGYTF. In DNA, the CDR3 is TGTGCCAGCAGTTTAAGCTACGGGACAGGGGCAAACTATGGCTACACCTTC.

V and J are TRBV5-1 and TRBJ2-7; no clear D gene. There are 14 residues in the CDR3. Germline V gene lookup returns CDR1 SGHRS and CDR2 YFSETQ. Trimming stripped 1 base from V and 2 bases from J, with 10 bases between. The CDR3 DNA reads TGCGCCAGCAGCTTGAAGAACGGTCCCTACGAGCAGTACTTC. The encoded protein is CASSLKNGPYEQYF.

This clone was recorded a few times. The gene calls are TRBV30 and TRBJ1-1; D unresolved. Germline V CDR1 and CDR2: GTSNPN, SVGIG (reference sequence). The CDR3 contains 13 residues. Deletions cut 0 bases from V and 2 bases from J, with 7 bases between. This CDR3 reads CAWSVARNTEAFF. The CDR3 DNA is TGTGCCTGGAGTGTAGCGAGAAACACTGAAGCTTTCTTT.

The chain is built from TRBV9 and TRBJ2-1; D is perhaps TRBD2 (5 bases). Deletions cut 4 bases from V and 5 bases from J, with 16 bases between. CDR3 size: 15 residues. Germline V gene lookup returns CDR1 SGDLS and CDR2 YYNGEE. The CDR3 DNA is TGTGCCAGCAGCCCCCGGGGAGTGGGGAACAATGAGCAGTTCTTC. Translated: CASSPRGVGNNEQFF.

This rearrangement joins TRBV21-1 to TRBJ1-5; whether TRBD1, the table's D call, matches the DNA was not checked. TRBV21-1 is a recognized pseudogene. CDR3 length: 15 amino acids. The CDR3: CASHWDRGQGQPQHF. For the CDR3, the DNA is TGTGCCAGCCACTGGGACAGGGGGCAAGGTCAGCCCCAGCATTTT.